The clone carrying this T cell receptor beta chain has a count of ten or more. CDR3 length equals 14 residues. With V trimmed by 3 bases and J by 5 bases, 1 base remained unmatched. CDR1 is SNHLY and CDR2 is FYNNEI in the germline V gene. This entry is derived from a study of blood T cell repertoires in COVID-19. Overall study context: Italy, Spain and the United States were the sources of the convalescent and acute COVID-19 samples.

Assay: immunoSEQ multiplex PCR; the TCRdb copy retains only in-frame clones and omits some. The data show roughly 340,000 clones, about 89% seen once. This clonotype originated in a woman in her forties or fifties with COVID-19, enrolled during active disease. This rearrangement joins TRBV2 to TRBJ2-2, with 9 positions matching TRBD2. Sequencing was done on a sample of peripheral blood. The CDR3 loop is CASSDGLATGELFF. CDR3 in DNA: TGTGCCAGCAGTGACGGACTAGCGACCGGGGAGCTGTTTTTT.